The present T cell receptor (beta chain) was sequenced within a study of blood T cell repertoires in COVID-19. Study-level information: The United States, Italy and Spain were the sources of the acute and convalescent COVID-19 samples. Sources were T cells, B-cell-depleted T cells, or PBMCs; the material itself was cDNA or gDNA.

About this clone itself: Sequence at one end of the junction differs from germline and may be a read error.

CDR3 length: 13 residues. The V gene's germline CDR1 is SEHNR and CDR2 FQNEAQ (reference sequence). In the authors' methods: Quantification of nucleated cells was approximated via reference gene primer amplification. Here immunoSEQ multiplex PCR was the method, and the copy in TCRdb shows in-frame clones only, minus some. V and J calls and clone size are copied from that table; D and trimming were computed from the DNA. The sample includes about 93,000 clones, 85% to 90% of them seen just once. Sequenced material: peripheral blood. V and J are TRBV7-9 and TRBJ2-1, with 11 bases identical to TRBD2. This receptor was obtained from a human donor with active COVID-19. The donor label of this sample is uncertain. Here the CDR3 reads CASSLSSGTSGIF. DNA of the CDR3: TGTGCCAGCAGCTTATCTTCTGGGACTAGCGGTATCTTC.